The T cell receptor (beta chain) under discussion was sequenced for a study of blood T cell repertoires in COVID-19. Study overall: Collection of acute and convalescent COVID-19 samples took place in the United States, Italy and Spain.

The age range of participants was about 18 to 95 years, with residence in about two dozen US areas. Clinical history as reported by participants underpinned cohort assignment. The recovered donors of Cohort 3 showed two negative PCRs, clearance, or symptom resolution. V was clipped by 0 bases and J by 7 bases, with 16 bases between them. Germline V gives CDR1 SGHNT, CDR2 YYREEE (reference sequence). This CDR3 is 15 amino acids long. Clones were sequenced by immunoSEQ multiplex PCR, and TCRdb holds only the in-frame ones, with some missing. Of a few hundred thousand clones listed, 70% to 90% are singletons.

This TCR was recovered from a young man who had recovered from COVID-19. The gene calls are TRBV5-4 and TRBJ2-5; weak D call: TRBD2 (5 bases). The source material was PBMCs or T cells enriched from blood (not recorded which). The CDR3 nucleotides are TGTGCCAGCAGCTTGGGATACGGTAGCCGGGGGACCCAGTACTTC. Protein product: CASSLGYGSRGTQYF.